This T cell receptor beta chain is drawn from a study of glioma-infiltrating T cells. Study outcomes and limitations: CDR3 overlap between tissue and blood was very small. Gliomas, especially low-grade, showed above-expected tissue-blood divergence; non-neoplastic patients showed below.

The iRepertoire nested amplicon-rescue multiplex PCR amplified TCR alpha and beta CDR3s from RNA. For one-step reverse transcription and amplification, roughly 85-450 ng of tissue mRNA or PBMC total RNA was used. TCRdb reprocessed the multiplex PCR reads with MiXCR, giving one entry per CDR3 protein. The data contain approximately 120,000 distinct CDR3 sequences, 20% to 25% of them seen just once; the ten biggest clones take up around 15%. This clonotype was found many times. The target antigen is unknown. V dropped 2 bases and J dropped 3; count of bases not matched to a gene: 4. Germline CDR1 reads LNHNV; CDR2 reads YYDKDF (reference sequence). This CDR3 is built from 15 residues.

The sequence derives from a human donor with low-grade glioma or glioblastoma, undergoing nonglioma brain surgery, or in good health (not recorded which). Sequenced sample: glioma tissue, nonneoplastic brain tissue, or PBMCs (not recorded which). This chain joins TRBV15 and TRBJ1-2; 9 nucleotides line up with TRBD1. CDR3 bases: TGTGCCACCAGCAGACACAGGGGGCAGGACTATGGCTACACCTTC. This gives the protein CATSRHRGQDYGYTF.